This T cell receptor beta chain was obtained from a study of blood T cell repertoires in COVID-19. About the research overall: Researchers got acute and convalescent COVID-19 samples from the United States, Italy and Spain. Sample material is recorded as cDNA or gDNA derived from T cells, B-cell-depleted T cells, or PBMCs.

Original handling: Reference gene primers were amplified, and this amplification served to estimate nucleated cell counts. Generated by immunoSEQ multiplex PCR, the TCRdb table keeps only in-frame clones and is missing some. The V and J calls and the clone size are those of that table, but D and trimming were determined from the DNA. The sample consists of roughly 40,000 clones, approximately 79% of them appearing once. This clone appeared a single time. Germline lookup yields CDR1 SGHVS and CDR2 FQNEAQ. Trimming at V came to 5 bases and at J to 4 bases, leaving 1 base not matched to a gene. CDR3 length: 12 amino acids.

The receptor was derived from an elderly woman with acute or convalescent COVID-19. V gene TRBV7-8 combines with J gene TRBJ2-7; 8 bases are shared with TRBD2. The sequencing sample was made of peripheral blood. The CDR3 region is CASSPGGYEQYF. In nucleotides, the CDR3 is TGTGCCAGCAGCCCGGGGGGGTACGAGCAGTACTTC. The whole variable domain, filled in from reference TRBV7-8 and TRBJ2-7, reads GAGVSQSPRYKVAKRGQDVALRCDPISGHVSLFWYQQALGQGPEFLTYFQNEAQLDKSGLPSDRFFAERPEGSVSTLKIQRTQQEDSAVYLCASSPGGYEQYFGPGTRLTVT.